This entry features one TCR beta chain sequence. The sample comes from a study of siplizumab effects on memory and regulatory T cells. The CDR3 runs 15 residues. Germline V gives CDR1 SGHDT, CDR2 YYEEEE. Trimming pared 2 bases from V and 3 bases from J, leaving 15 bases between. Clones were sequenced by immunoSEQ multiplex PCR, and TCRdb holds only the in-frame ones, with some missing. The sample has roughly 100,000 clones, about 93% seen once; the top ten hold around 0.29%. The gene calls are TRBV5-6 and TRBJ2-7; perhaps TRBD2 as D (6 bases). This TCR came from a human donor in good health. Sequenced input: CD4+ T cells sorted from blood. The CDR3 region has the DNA TGTGCCAGCAGCTTCTTCGGCGGGGATGACTACGAGCAGTACTTC. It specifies CASSFFGGDDYEQYF.